This T cell receptor (beta chain) was documented in a study of T cells in Graves' hyperthyroidism and ophthalmopathy. Those with hyperthyroidism were 18 to 65 years old, newly diagnosed, and ill for under 2 months. Criteria for exclusion of patients were uncontrolled infection, other autoimmune disease, pregnancy or lactation. TCR beta CDR3 sequences were amplified from RNA transcripts. A first-round RT-PCR of the TCR CDR3 used the HTBI primer set. MiXCR, applied by TCRdb to the multiplex PCR reads, yields one record per CDR3 protein. The table lists some 380,000 distinct CDR3 sequences, 13% of them singletons, with around 20% in the top ten. This clonotype has a handful of counts. This TCR derives from a man in his thirties or forties with Graves' hyperthyroidism that later progressed to Graves' ophthalmopathy. Material: blood.

The CDR3 reads CSARVSGGPHYNEQFF. The CDR3, as DNA: TGCAGTGCTAGGGTTAGCGGGGGCCCTCACTACAATGAGCAGTTCTTC. The chain is built from TRBV20-1 and TRBJ2-1, with 9 bases identical to TRBD2. CDR1 and CDR2 (germline): DFQATT, SNEGSKA (reference sequence). CDR3 length: 16 residues. V lost 3 bases and J lost 3; bases outside the gene matches: 9.